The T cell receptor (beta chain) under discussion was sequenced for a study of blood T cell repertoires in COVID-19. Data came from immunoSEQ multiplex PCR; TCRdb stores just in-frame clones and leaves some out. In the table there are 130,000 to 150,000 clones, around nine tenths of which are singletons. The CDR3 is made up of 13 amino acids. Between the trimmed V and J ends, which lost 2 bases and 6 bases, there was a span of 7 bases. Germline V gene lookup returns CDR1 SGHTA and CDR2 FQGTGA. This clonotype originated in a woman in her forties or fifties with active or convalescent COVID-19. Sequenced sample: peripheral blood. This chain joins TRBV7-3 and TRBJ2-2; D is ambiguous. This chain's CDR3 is CASSLYLSGELFF. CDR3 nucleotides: TGTGCCAGCAGCTTATACTTATCCGGGGAGCTGTTTTTT.